These 5 T cell receptor beta chains were all obtained from the same sample, sequenced in a study of blood T cell repertoires in COVID-19 (dated by TCRdb to about 2020). Libraries were constructed by the immunoSEQ multiplex PCR assay. TCRdb's version of the immuneACCESS table is confined to in-frame rearrangements and falls short of the full clone set. An unresolved V gene accounts for under half of the shortfall where checked; the remainder is of unknown origin. This sample lists 270,000 or so clones; roughly nine tenths were detected once. The ten top clones hold 11% of the sample. Sequencing input: peripheral blood. These TCRs come from a woman in her thirties with COVID-19, enrolled during active disease.

The chain combines TRBV6-1 with TRBJ1-1; a possible D gene is TRBD1 (6 bases). CDR3 length equals 13 residues. Germline loops: CDR1 MNHNS, CDR2 SASEGT. The V and J ends lost 3 bases and 5 bases respectively, with 10 bases between them. The DNA for the CDR3 is TGTGCCAGCAGTGATTCCAGGGGAACTGAAGCTTTCTTT. Amino acids: CASSDSRGTEAFF.

The chain has TRBV11-2 and TRBJ2-7; D possibly corresponds to TRBD1 (7 bases). Trimming shortened V by 0 bases and J by 2 bases, and 11 bases separated the two germline ends. In germline, CDR1 is SGHAT, CDR2 FQNNGV. This CDR3 region has 15 residues. This CDR3 is CASSLERGQTYEQYF. DNA for the CDR3: TGTGCCAGCAGCTTAGAGCGGGGACAGACCTACGAGCAGTACTTC.

The chain joins TRBV11-3 to TRBJ1-1; TRBD1 is a possible D gene (5 bases). Trimming shortened V by 3 bases and J by 8 bases, and 13 bases separated the two germline ends. Looked up from germline, CDR1 is SGHNT and CDR2 is YENEEA. The CDR3 has 13 residues. CDR3 sequence reads: CASSFKIGAEAFF. In DNA form, the CDR3 reads TGTGCCAGCAGCTTTAAGATAGGGGCAGAAGCTTTCTTT.

This clone was observed a handful of times. Other DNA sequences in this sample translate to the same CDR3. CDR3 residues: CASSDRVSYEQYF. As DNA, the CDR3 is TGCGCCAGCAGTGACAGGGTCTCCTACGAGCAGTACTTC. This rearrangement joins TRBV10-1 to TRBJ2-7; possibly TRBD1 for D (5 bases). Germline values: CDR1 WNHNN, CDR2 SYGVQD (reference sequence). There are 13 residues in the CDR3. The germline V and J ends were trimmed by 3 bases and 0 bases, with 6 bases remaining between them.

A single count supports this clone. V usage is TRBV5-3 and J usage is TRBJ2-3; 7 nucleotides align to TRBD1. TRBV5-3 is an open reading frame whose function is uncertain. V shed 4 bases, J shed 6 bases, and the junction held 5 bases outside the gene matches. CDR3 size: 13 residues. The CDR3 protein is CARSVRQGDTQYF. For the CDR3, the DNA is TGTGCCAGAAGCGTCAGACAGGGCGATACGCAGTATTTT.